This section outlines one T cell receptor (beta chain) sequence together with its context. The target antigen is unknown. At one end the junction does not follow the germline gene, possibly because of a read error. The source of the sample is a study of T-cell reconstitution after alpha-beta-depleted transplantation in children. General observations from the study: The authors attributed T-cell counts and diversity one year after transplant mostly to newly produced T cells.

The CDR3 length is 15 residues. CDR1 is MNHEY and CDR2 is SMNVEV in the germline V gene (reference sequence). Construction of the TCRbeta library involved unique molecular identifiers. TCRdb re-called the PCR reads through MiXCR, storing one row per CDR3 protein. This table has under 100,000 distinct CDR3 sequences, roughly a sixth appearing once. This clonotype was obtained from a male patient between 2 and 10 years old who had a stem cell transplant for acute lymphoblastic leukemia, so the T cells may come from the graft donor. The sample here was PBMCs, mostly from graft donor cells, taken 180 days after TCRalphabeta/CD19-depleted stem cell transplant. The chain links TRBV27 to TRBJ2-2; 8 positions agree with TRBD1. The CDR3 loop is CASGLTGANTGELFF. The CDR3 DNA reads TGTGCCAGCGGTTTGACAGGGGCGAACACCGGGGAGCTGTTTTTT.